This is a list of T cell receptor beta chains from one sample in a study of immune evolution from preneoplasia to lung adenocarcinoma. Profiling relied on immunoSEQ multiplex PCR, and the TCRdb table lists in-frame clones only, not all of them. Among about 8,400 clones listed, about 86% were seen once. Sequenced sample: FFPE invasive lung adenocarcinoma tissue. The receptors were sampled from a person aged 45 to 59 with lung adenocarcinoma. The CDR3 runs from the conserved cysteine through the conserved F or W. The D gene is left open where the match is weak. Size values are once, few and many counts, or a class for expanded clones, and some rows have none.

clone size,J gene,V gene,D gene,CDR3 protein,CDR3 DNA
NA,TRBJ2-7,TRBV29-1,TRBD2,CSVVLASGSAYEQYF,TGCAGCGTTGTATTGGCTAGCGGGAGTGCTTACGAGCAGTACTTC
NA,TRBJ1-2,TRBV18,NA,CASSEDSAGGSYTF,TGTGCCAGCTCAGAGGACAGCGCCGGTGGGAGCTACACCTTC
few,TRBJ2-7,TRBV2,NA,CASSVQSYEQYF,TGTGCCAGCAGTGTACAGTCCTACGAGCAGTACTTC
NA,TRBJ2-1,TRBV5-6,NA,CASSRTSGYNEQFF,TGTGCCAGCAGCCGGACCTCGGGGTACAATGAGCAGTTCTTC
large,TRBJ1-5,TRBV9,TRBD1,CASSVGGQGADQPQHF,TGTGCCAGCAGCGTAGGGGGACAGGGGGCCGACCAGCCCCAGCATTTT
NA,TRBJ1-1,TRBV13,NA,CASSLGSANTEAFF,TGTGCCAGCAGCTTAGGCTCAGCGAACACTGAAGCTTTCTTT
NA,TRBJ1-2,TRBV29-1,NA,CSSRDSNYGYTF,TGCAGCTCCCGGGACTCTAACTATGGCTACACCTTC
NA,TRBJ1-1,TRBV27,NA,CASRASPRNTEAFF,TGTGCCAGCAGGGCCTCACCACGGAACACTGAAGCTTTCTTT
NA,TRBJ2-3,TRBV11-3,TRBD2,CASSLDFPSSGRGADTQYF,TGTGCCAGCAGCTTAGATTTTCCGTCGAGCGGGAGGGGCGCGGATACGCAGTATTTT
NA,TRBJ2-2,TRBV4-1,TRBD2,CASSQIFSGGALTGELFF,TGCGCCAGCAGCCAGATTTTTAGCGGGGGGGCTCTAACCGGGGAGCTGTTTTTT
NA,TRBJ2-1,TRBV28,TRBD2,CASTAGGGNNEQFF,TGTGCCAGCACGGCGGGAGGGGGGAACAATGAGCAGTTCTTC
NA,TRBJ1-1,TRBV6-5,TRBD1,CASSRTGAEAEAFF,TGTGCCAGCAGCCGTACAGGGGCGGAAGCTGAAGCTTTCTTT
NA,TRBJ2-1,TRBV4-1,NA,CASSLAAWGEQFF,TGCGCCAGCAGCCTGGCTGCGTGGGGTGAGCAGTTCTTC
NA,TRBJ2-1,TRBV30,NA,CAWTPRVSSYNEQFF,TGTGCCTGGACCCCAAGGGTATCCTCCTACAATGAGCAGTTCTTC
once,TRBJ1-2,TRBV2,TRBD1,CASRRDSSYGYTF,TGTGCCAGCAGGAGGGACAGCTCGTATGGCTACACCTTC
NA,TRBJ2-1,TRBV11-2,NA,CASSLDQAGVNEQFF,TGTGCCAGCAGCTTAGATCAGGCAGGGGTCAATGAGCAGTTCTTC
once,TRBJ2-6,TRBV5-1,NA,CASSGGILTGANVLTF,TGCGCCAGCAGCGGTGGGATTTTGACTGGGGCCAACGTCCTGACTTTC
NA,TRBJ2-3,TRBV2,NA,CASTRPRGDTQYF,TGTGCCAGCACTAGACCGAGGGGAGATACGCAGTATTTT
once,TRBJ2-2,TRBV19,NA,CASSRRQHTGELFF,TGTGCCAGTAGTCGTCGCCAGCACACCGGGGAGCTGTTTTTT
NA,TRBJ1-5,TRBV27,NA,CASSLSQGRNQPQHF,TGTGCCAGCAGTTTAAGCCAGGGGCGCAATCAGCCCCAGCATTTT
NA,TRBJ2-1,TRBV29-1,TRBD2,CSVELSGSSYNEQFF,TGCAGCGTTGAACTTAGCGGGAGCTCCTACAATGAGCAGTTCTTC
NA,TRBJ2-7,TRBV7-6,TRBD2,CASSFQGLDYEQYF,TGTGCCAGCAGCTTTCAGGGACTAGACTACGAGCAGTACTTC
NA,TRBJ2-2,TRBV5-6,TRBD1,CASSLAVRGTGELFF,TGTGCCAGCAGCTTGGCAGTCAGGGGGACCGGGGAGCTGTTTTTT
NA,TRBJ2-2,TRBV12-2,NA,CASRFTRGKKRGERDRAGELFF,TGTGCAAGTCGCTTCACCCGGGGGAAAAAAAGGGGTGAAAGGGACCGGGCCGGGGAGCTGTTTTTT
NA,TRBJ2-4,TRBV30,NA,CAWSPGLTGGNIQYF,TGTGCCTGGAGTCCGGGATTGACAGGAGGAAACATTCAGTACTTC
once,TRBJ2-7,TRBV28,TRBD2,CASTAGTSGEYEQYF,TGTGCCAGCACCGCCGGGACTAGCGGAGAGTACGAGCAGTACTTC
NA,TRBJ2-5,TRBV15,TRBD2,CATSTGGTSGGGRETQYF,TGTGCCACCAGCACAGGAGGGACTAGCGGGGGGGGGCGCGAGACCCAGTACTTC
NA,TRBJ2-5,TRBV6-1,NA,CASSPGGWETQYF,TGTGCCAGCTCTCCTGGCGGTTGGGAGACCCAGTACTTC
NA,TRBJ1-4,TRBV7-9,TRBD1,CASSLLQGNEKLFF,TGTGCCAGCAGCTTACTACAGGGGAATGAAAAACTGTTTTTT
NA,TRBJ1-4,TRBV4-1,TRBD1,CASSRVDRVYSEKLFF,TGCGCCAGCAGCAGGGTCGACAGGGTATATAGTGAAAAACTGTTTTTT
NA,TRBJ2-2,TRBV7-9,TRBD2,CASSFAGVNTGELFF,TGTGCCAGCAGCTTCGCGGGGGTTAACACCGGGGAGCTGTTTTTT
NA,TRBJ1-6,TRBV28,TRBD1,CASSPAQGSSYNSPLHF,TGTGCCAGCAGTCCGGCACAGGGGAGCTCCTATAATTCACCCCTCCACTTT
NA,TRBJ2-1,TRBV5-1,NA,CASSRDGYRDNEQFF,TGCGCCAGCAGCCGGGACGGGTATAGGGACAATGAGCAGTTCTTC
once,TRBJ1-5,TRBV7-2,NA,CASSLYWGSNQPQHF,TGTGCCAGCAGCCTCTACTGGGGGAGCAATCAGCCCCAGCATTTT
NA,TRBJ2-5,TRBV19,TRBD1,CASTTTGQGGPQYF,TGTGCCAGTACCACCACGGGACAGGGGGGGCCCCAGTACTTC
medium-sized,TRBJ2-1,TRBV9,TRBD2,CASSVDGGRAGEQFF,TGTGCCAGCAGCGTAGACGGCGGGAGGGCGGGTGAGCAGTTCTTC
NA,TRBJ1-4,TRBV19,TRBD1,CASTPPGQSEKLFF,TGTGCCAGTACTCCTCCGGGACAGAGTGAAAAACTGTTTTTT
NA,TRBJ1-5,TRBV29-1,TRBD1,CSVQGAESNQPQHF,TGCAGCGTCCAGGGGGCGGAAAGCAATCAGCCCCAGCATTTT
few,TRBJ1-1,TRBV2,NA,CASSENTLTEAFF,TGTGCCAGCAGTGAGAATACTCTCACTGAAGCTTTCTTT
NA,TRBJ2-1,TRBV7-9,TRBD2,CASSLEAGGPVF,TGTGCCAGCAGCTTAGAAGCGGGAGGGCCAGTCTTC
NA,TRBJ1-5,TRBV19,NA,CASSIKPQTDSLLYNQPQHF,TGTGCCAGTAGTATAAAACCTCAGACAGACTCCCTCTTATACAATCAGCCCCAGCATTTT
NA,TRBJ1-4,TRBV28,TRBD1,CASSSLRQGTNEKLFF,TGTGCCAGCAGCTCTCTACGACAGGGGACTAATGAAAAACTGTTTTTT
once,TRBJ1-2,TRBV4-2,TRBD1,CASSPEDRDWSGYTF,TGTGCCAGCAGCCCAGAGGACAGGGACTGGAGTGGCTACACCTTC
NA,TRBJ2-5,TRBV4-1,NA,CASSQGSLALETQYF,TGCGCCAGCAGCCAAGGTTCCCTAGCCTTGGAGACCCAGTACTTC
NA,TRBJ1-1,TRBV28,NA,CASSLYGALNTEAFF,TGTGCCAGCAGTTTATACGGAGCCTTGAACACTGAAGCTTTCTTT
NA,TRBJ2-3,TRBV6-6,TRBD2,CASSYSAGGDTQYF,TGTGCCAGCAGTTACTCAGCCGGGGGGGATACGCAGTATTTT
NA,TRBJ2-1,TRBV29-1,TRBD2,CSVGTIGTEQFF,TGCAGCGTGGGGACTATCGGTACTGAGCAGTTCTTC
NA,TRBJ2-5,TRBV7-2,NA,CASSLARSGTQYF,TGTGCCAGCAGCTTAGCCCGGTCTGGGACCCAGTACTTC
NA,TRBJ2-2,TRBV11-1,NA,CASSYRQNTGELFF,TGTGCCAGCAGTTATCGACAGAACACCGGGGAGCTGTTTTTT
NA,TRBJ1-2,TRBV18,NA,CASSPRPGPIYGYTF,TGTGCCAGCTCTCCGCGTCCGGGACCGATCTATGGCTACACCTTC
NA,TRBJ2-1,TRBV7-9,NA,CASSFVGSYNEQFF,TGTGCCAGCAGCTTTGTTGGTTCCTACAATGAGCAGTTCTTC
NA,TRBJ2-5,TRBV7-9,TRBD1,CASSRGTGAERETQYF,TGTGCCAGCAGCAGGGGGACAGGGGCCGAGCGAGAGACCCAGTACTTC